This T cell receptor beta chain was recovered during a study of blood T cell repertoires in COVID-19. Study background: COVID-19 samples, acute and convalescent, were from the United States, Italy and Spain.

Participants reported their clinical history, and cohort assignment relied on those reports. On this clone itself: This CDR3 is also generated by other DNA sequences in the sample.

Original analysis: Estimated nucleated cell counts came from reference gene primer amplification. Here immunoSEQ multiplex PCR was the method, and the copy in TCRdb shows in-frame clones only, minus some. V and J calls and clone size are as listed in that table; D and trimming were resolved from the DNA. The table has some 220,000 clones, approximately 92% seen once. Trimming pared 0 bases from V and 8 bases from J, leaving 5 bases between. CDR3 length equals 11 residues. Germline lookup yields CDR1 SGHRS and CDR2 YFSETQ. The chain couples TRBV5-1 to TRBJ1-1, with D perhaps matching TRBD1 (5 bases). The sample consisted of PBMCs or T cells enriched from blood (not recorded which). This clonotype was obtained from a woman aged 18-29 years in a cohort exposed to, infected with or recovered from COVID-19 (not recorded which). CDR3: CASSLAGEAFF. As DNA, the CDR3 is TGCGCCAGCAGCTTGGCAGGGGAAGCTTTCTTT.